The 21 T cell receptor beta chains listed next were all sequenced from one sample in a study of blood T cell repertoires in COVID-19. This table comes from immunoSEQ multiplex PCR, and its TCRdb copy is limited to in-frame clones, with some not included. The table has some 120,000 clones, 90% seen once; the top ten hold about 4.5%. Source material: peripheral blood. The receptors derive from a man between 60 and 75 years old with COVID-19, enrolled during active disease.

The genes are TRBV18 and TRBJ2-7, with 9 bases lining up with TRBD1. Germline V gene lookup returns CDR1 KGHSH and CDR2 LQKENI. The J segment lost 7 bases and the V segment lost 2 bases, leaving 12 bases of the junction unmatched. This CDR3 contains 16 residues. In nucleotides, the CDR3 is TGTGCCAGCTCACCAGGGACAGGGCCTACCACGATTGAGCAGTACTTC. Its protein is CASSPGTGPTTIEQYF.

J is TRBJ2-5 and V is TRBV27; TRBD2 agrees at 9 bases. Germline V gene sequence: CDR1 MNHEY, CDR2 SMNVEV (reference sequence). The length of the CDR3 is 14 residues. The ends lost 6 bases at V and 5 bases at J; junction bases unmatched: 7. In nucleotides, the CDR3 is TGTGCCAGCAGCTCAGCGGGAGGTGGCGAGACCCAGTACTTC. The encoded protein is CASSSAGGGETQYF.

The genes are TRBV30 and TRBJ2-1; weak D call: TRBD1 (6 bases). This CDR3 contains 16 residues. Per the germline V gene, CDR1 is GTSNPN and CDR2 is SVGIG (reference sequence). The V end lost 4 bases, the J end lost 0 bases, and 16 bases lay between the germline ends. CDR3 residues: CAWTTDRAISYNEQFF. Here the CDR3 DNA reads TGTGCCTGGACTACGGACAGAGCGATCTCCTACAATGAGCAGTTCTTC. The whole variable domain, remainder taken from reference TRBV30 and TRBJ2-1, is SQTIHQWPATLVQPVGSPLSLECTVEGTSNPNLYWYRQAAGRGLQLLFYSVGIGQISSEVPQNLSASRPQDRQFILSSKKLLLSDSGFYLCAWTTDRAISYNEQFFGPGTRLTVL.

Only a few counts were recorded for this clone. V and J are TRBV7-6 and TRBJ2-3, with 7 positions matching TRBD2. Losses at the gene ends were 1 base for V and 1 base for J; bases not matched to a gene: 2. Germline CDR1 and CDR2: SGHVS and FNYEAQ. This CDR3 comprises 15 residues. CDR3 in DNA: TGTGCCAGCAGCTTAGGGGGGAGGGGCACAGATACGCAGTATTTT. Residues: CASSLGGRGTDTQYF.

The chain is built from TRBV9 and TRBJ2-7; 10 bases agree with TRBD1. Germline values: CDR1 SGDLS, CDR2 YYNGEE. V lost 5 bases to trimming and J lost 6 bases; unmatched junction nucleotides: 8. The CDR3 length is 14 residues. The CDR3 spells CASSGGDRGGEQYF. The CDR3 region has the DNA TGTGCCAGCAGTGGAGGGGACAGGGGAGGCGAGCAGTACTTC.

The chain joins TRBV7-2 to TRBJ1-2; D gene ambiguous. The CDR3 has 13 amino acids. The germline V gene encodes CDR1 SGHTA and CDR2 FQGNSA. Trimming stripped 3 bases from V and 7 bases from J, with 12 bases between. The CDR3 loop is CASSLRVPGGYTF. The DNA of the CDR3 is TGTGCCAGCAGCTTGAGGGTCCCCGGTGGCTACACCTTC.

The V gene is TRBV11-3, the J gene TRBJ2-5; TRBD2 agrees at 10 bases. Trimming cost V 5 bases and J 5 bases; bases outside gene matches: 5. This CDR3 comprises 14 residues. CDR1 SGHNT and CDR2 YENEEA come from the germline V gene. In nucleotides, the CDR3 is TGTGCCAGCAGCGCTAGCGGGAGTGGGGAGACCCAGTACTTC. Its protein is CASSASGSGETQYF.

In its sample, this clone was seen once. The chain combines TRBV12-3 or TRBV12-4 with TRBJ2-1; D is possibly TRBD1 (6 bases). V was shortened by 6 bases and J by 6 bases, with 9 bases between the two germline ends. The CDR3 has 12 amino acids. This CDR3 reads CASSRRGNEQFF. In DNA form, the CDR3 reads TGTGCCAGCAGCCGCAGGGGCAATGAGCAGTTCTTC.

The chain uses TRBV19 and TRBJ1-5; 10 nucleotides line up with TRBD1. The CDR3 totals 17 residues. CDR1 and CDR2 from the germline V gene are LNHDA and SQIVND (reference sequence). Trimming removed 7 bases from V and 2 bases from J; junction bases left unmatched: 11. In DNA, the CDR3 is TGTGCCAGTAACAAACTCCTTGGGACAGGGGGCAATCAGCCCCAGCATTTT. Its translation is CASNKLLGTGGNQPQHF.

The chain is built from TRBV6-5 and TRBJ2-7, with a tentative D call TRBD2 (5 bases). Trimming stripped 10 bases from V and 2 bases from J, with 18 bases between. CDR1 and CDR2 from the germline V gene are MNHEY and SVGAGI. The CDR3 runs to 14 residues. The CDR3 DNA is TGTGCCACCGAAGACCGGCGGGCGCCCTACGAGCAGTACTTC. As protein: CATEDRRAPYEQYF.

The J gene is TRBJ2-3, the V gene TRBV24-1; 7 bases align to TRBD2. The trim removed 5 bases at V and 4 bases at J, leaving 5 bases unmatched. The CDR3 length is 14 residues. CDR1 is KGHDR, CDR2 SFDVKD, per germline. CDR3 region: CATSGTSDADTQYF. For the CDR3, the DNA is TGTGCCACCAGTGGTACTAGCGATGCAGATACGCAGTATTTT.

The rearrangement links TRBV7-2 to TRBJ2-2; D is unresolved. This CDR3 region has 19 residues. Per the germline V gene, CDR1 is SGHTA and CDR2 is FQGNSA. V lost 5 bases and J 1 base, leaving 23 bases between the germline ends. The CDR3 loop is CASSPLERPAKENTGELFF. CDR3 bases: TGTGCCAGCAGCCCCTTGGAGAGGCCCGCTAAAGAGAACACCGGGGAGCTGTTTTTT.

V gene TRBV3-1 (or the pseudogene TRBV3-2) combines with J gene TRBJ2-7, with D possibly being TRBD1 (6 bases). The CDR3 runs to 15 residues. Looked up from germline, CDR1 is LGHDT and CDR2 is YNNKEL (reference sequence). V was pared by 0 bases and J by 0 bases, with 9 bases between. The CDR3 DNA is TGTGCCAGCAGCCAAGAGGGGGCCCTCTCCTACGAGCAGTACTTC. Translating gives CASSQEGALSYEQYF.

This clone has just one count. This chain links TRBV11-2 with TRBJ2-7; D is uncertain. CDR3 length: 16 amino acids. Germline assignment: CDR1 SGHAT and CDR2 FQNNGV. Trimming cost V 1 base and J 4 bases, with 17 bases left between them. The CDR3 loop reads CASSLVGGSAEYEQYF. For the CDR3, the DNA is TGTGCCAGCAGCTTAGTGGGTGGCTCTGCGGAGTACGAGCAGTACTTC.

The CDR3 protein is CASSLAGGNTEAFF. Written as DNA, the CDR3 is TGTGCCAGCAGCTTAGCAGGGGGTAACACTGAAGCTTTCTTT. The V gene is TRBV7-9, the J gene TRBJ1-1; TRBD1 might be the D (6 bases). Trimming removed 0 bases at V and 2 bases at J, with 7 bases between. CDR1 and CDR2 from the germline V gene are SEHNR and FQNEAQ (reference sequence). This CDR3 spans 14 amino acids.

This chain connects TRBV27 to TRBJ1-2; D may be TRBD1 (5 bases). This CDR3 has 13 amino acids. Germline loops: CDR1 MNHEY, CDR2 SMNVEV (reference sequence). V lost 2 bases to trimming and J lost 2 bases, with 6 bases between them. CDR3 sequence (DNA): TGTGCCAGCAGTTTAGCAGGGAACTATGGCTACACCTTC. Its protein is CASSLAGNYGYTF.

This clone has only one observation. This chain links TRBV5-6 with TRBJ2-5, with 7 bases matching TRBD2. J gave up 2 bases and V 0 bases, and 4 bases lay outside the gene matches. The CDR3 consists of 15 residues. CDR1 and CDR2 from the germline V gene are SGHDT and YYEEEE. The CDR3 region is CASSLAGLQQETQYF. CDR3 nucleotides: TGTGCCAGCAGCTTGGCGGGACTACAGCAAGAGACCCAGTACTTC. The whole variable domain, remainder taken from reference TRBV5-6 and TRBJ2-5, is DAGVTQSPTHLIKTRGQQVTLRCSPKSGHDTVSWYQQALGQGPQFIFQYYEEEERQRGNFPDRFSGHQFPNYSSELNVNALLLGDSALYLCASSLAGLQQETQYFGPGTRLLVL.

The chain carries TRBV5-4 and TRBJ2-7; 7 positions agree with TRBD1. V was pared by 0 bases and J by 9 bases, with 3 bases of the junction left unmatched. Germline V CDR1 and CDR2: SGHNT, YYREEE (reference sequence). The CDR3 loop spans 12 amino acids. The CDR3 coding sequence is TGTGCCAGCAGCTTGGACAGGGGCGGGCAGTACTTC. It specifies CASSLDRGGQYF.

As to this clone: One end of the junction is discordant with germline, which a read error may explain. The gene calls are TRBV28 and TRBJ2-7; 8 bases match TRBD2. CDR3 length equals 10 residues. Germline values: CDR1 MDHEN, CDR2 SYDVKM. CDR3 in amino acids: CGRARDEQYF. The CDR3 DNA sequence: TGCGGGAGGGCCAGGGACGAGCAGTACTTC.

This clone was detected only a few times. The chain employs TRBV27 and TRBJ1-6; 9 nucleotides match TRBD1. CDR3 length: 14 residues. With V trimmed by 8 bases and J by 6 bases, 5 bases remained unmatched. Germline V gives CDR1 MNHEY, CDR2 SMNVEV (reference sequence). The CDR3, as DNA: TGTGCCAGCTCCATGGACAGGGGTAATTCACCCCTCCACTTT. As protein: CASSMDRGNSPLHF.

V and J are TRBV6-2 or TRBV6-3 and TRBJ1-5, with D possibly TRBD1 on 6 matching bases. CDR3 length: 15 residues. Per germline, CDR1 MNHEY and CDR2 SVGEGT. Trimming pared 2 bases from V and 3 bases from J, leaving 11 bases between. CDR3 loop: CASSYKAGDNQPQHF. CDR3 bases: TGTGCCAGCAGTTACAAGGCAGGGGACAATCAGCCCCAGCATTTT.